The clone carrying this TCR beta chain was picked up a small number of times. What it recognizes is unknown. The sample originates from a study of T cells in Graves' hyperthyroidism and ophthalmopathy. Patients affected by ophthalmopathy presented a Clinical Activity Score of at least 3, a NOSPECS grade of at least 4, and disease duration below 3 months. Diagnoses rested on clinical symptoms, serum thyroxine and TRAb, thyroid ultrasound and orbital computed tomography. Findings of the study overall: Blood also contained most expanded thyroid clonotypes above 0.001. Patients with ophthalmopathy were separated from those with stable hyperthyroidism by a 13 V-J model.

Trimming removed 0 bases at V and 2 bases at J, with 11 bases between. The CDR3 spans 15 residues. CDR1 SGHRS and CDR2 YFSETQ come from the germline V gene. RNA transcripts gave rise to amplified TCR beta CDR3 regions. First-round RT-PCR of the TCR CDR3 relied on the HTBI primer set. Using its own MiXCR run on the multiplex PCR reads, TCRdb lists one record per CDR3 protein. The sample shows roughly 650,000 distinct CDR3 sequences, around 16% of them seen only once. The V gene is TRBV5-1, the J gene TRBJ2-5; D gene uncertain. The clonotype originates from a woman aged 40 to 49 with Graves' ophthalmopathy. Sequenced sample: blood. CDR3: CASSLAANLQETQYF. In nucleotides, the CDR3 is TGCGCCAGCAGCTTGGCAGCAAATCTACAAGAGACCCAGTACTTC. Variable domain in full (rest from reference TRBV5-1 and TRBJ2-5): KAGVTQTPRYLIKTRGQQVTLSCSPISGHRSVSWYQQTPGQGLQFLFEYFSETQRNKGNFPGRFSGRQFSNSRSEMNVSTLELGDSALYLCASSLAANLQETQYFGPGTRLLVL.